This record looks at one T cell receptor (beta chain) sequence and its context. Its antigen is unidentified. V was clipped by 4 bases and J by 8 bases, with 9 bases between them. The CDR3 covers 12 residues. MiXCR was run by TCRdb on the 5' RACE reads, yielding one entry per CDR3 protein. The repertoire holds roughly 120,000 distinct CDR3 sequences, with 16% as singletons. The sample originates from a study of T-cell memory formation after mild COVID-19. Whole-study findings and limits: Researchers could not confirm that second-wave clones peaking on day 37 targeted SARS-CoV-2. CM and EM subsets held most contracting CD4+ clones; EMRA held CD8+ ones.

The clonotype was recovered from an adult woman who had mild COVID-19 (a few samples of this study predate the infection). Cell type and time point are not known. V gene TRBV12-3 or TRBV12-4 combines with J gene TRBJ2-1; no reliable D call. The sample comprised PBMCs or a T cell subset sorted from them (not recorded which). DNA for the CDR3: TGTGCCAGCAGTTCCGGGCTCCATGAGCAGTTCTTC. This codes for CASSSGLHEQFF.